The 17 T cell receptor beta chains reported below all come from one sample, sequenced in a study of T cell responses to AZD1222 COVID-19 vaccine. The table came from immunoSEQ multiplex PCR; TCRdb's copy has only in-frame clones and leaves some out. The data show about 60,000 clones, 90% to 95% seen once. The source material was peripheral blood, sampled 28 days after the second dose of the MenACWY control vaccine. Receptors originate from an adult who received the MenACWY meningococcal vaccine as a control.

The chain joins TRBV10-3 to TRBJ2-5, with 7 bases lining up with TRBD2. With V trimmed by 0 bases and J by 5 bases, 9 bases remained unmatched. The CDR3 has 16 amino acids. The germline gives CDR1 ENHRY, CDR2 SYGVKD. CDR3 amino acids: CAISESFWEGPETQYF. CDR3 coding DNA: TGTGCCATCAGTGAGTCGTTCTGGGAGGGCCCTGAGACCCAGTACTTC.

This clone was detected only once. The gene calls are TRBV7-8 and TRBJ1-2, with 9 bases identical to TRBD1. J was trimmed by 7 bases and V by 6 bases; bases with no gene match: 3. The CDR3 runs to 12 residues. The germline CDR1 and CDR2 sequences are SGHVS and FQNEAQ. CDR3 amino acids: CASRGTGFGYTF. CDR3 DNA sequence: TGTGCCAGCAGGGGGACAGGGTTTGGCTACACCTTC.

The chain is built from TRBV7-2 and TRBJ2-5; no firm D call. The CDR3 has 14 amino acids. Trimming cost V 6 bases and J 0 bases, with 11 bases left between them. Germline-derived CDR1 and CDR2 are SGHTA and FQGNSA. The CDR3 region is CASRARGYQETQYF. The DNA of the CDR3 is TGTGCCAGCAGAGCTCGAGGCTACCAAGAGACCCAGTACTTC.

V is TRBV11-2 and J is TRBJ2-7; unclear D gene. Germline assignment: CDR1 SGHAT and CDR2 FQNNGV. With 1 base removed from V and 6 bases from J, the gap between germline ends came to 16 bases. The CDR3 length is 15 residues. The CDR3 DNA reads TGTGCCAGCAGCTTAGTTGAGAGCTGGAACGTCGAGCAGTACTTC. Protein product: CASSLVESWNVEQYF.

The chain links TRBV5-1 to TRBJ2-7, with 8 bases aligning to TRBD2. Germline CDR1 is SGHRS and CDR2 is YFSETQ. The CDR3 length is 14 residues. Trimming took 1 base from V and 2 from J; bases not matched to a gene: 2. The CDR3 region is CASSLLAGAYEQYF. The CDR3 DNA follows: TGCGCCAGCAGCTTGCTAGCGGGTGCCTACGAGCAGTACTTC.

The chain is built from TRBV19 and TRBJ2-1; 9 bases agree with TRBD1. Germline CDR1 is LNHDA and CDR2 is SQIVND (reference sequence). V shed 8 bases and J 0 bases; nucleotides not matched to a gene: 11. This CDR3 comprises 17 residues. CDR3 region: CASSYSGTGLSYNEQFF. In nucleotides, the CDR3 is TGTGCCAGTTCCTATTCCGGGACAGGGCTCTCCTACAATGAGCAGTTCTTC.

The chain links TRBV11-2 to TRBJ1-5, with 7 bases lining up with TRBD1. Germline CDR1 reads SGHAT; CDR2 reads FQNNGV. CDR3 size: 16 residues. V lost 5 bases to trimming and J lost 2 bases; unmatched junction nucleotides: 9. CDR3 nucleotide sequence: TGTGCCAGCAGCCCAGGCGGCAGGGGGGGCAATCAGCCCCAGCATTTT. It is translated as CASSPGGRGGNQPQHF.

This clone was detected only once. DNA of the CDR3: TGTGCCAGCAGCTTAGTTGGGAACGGGGGCCAAGAGACCCAGTACTTC. Residues: CASSLVGNGGQETQYF. This sequence joins TRBV11-2 and TRBJ2-5; D is possibly TRBD2 (6 bases). V shed 1 base and J shed 1 base, with 13 bases lying between them. This CDR3 contains 16 residues. Germline V gene lookup returns CDR1 SGHAT and CDR2 FQNNGV.

V and J are TRBV6-5 and TRBJ2-7; no definite D call. Germline V CDR1 and CDR2: MNHEY, SVGAGI. The length of the CDR3 is 14 residues. Trimming removed 5 bases from V and 3 bases from J, with 14 bases in between. The CDR3 DNA reads as TGTGCCAGCAGTCGCACATCCAAGGGCTACGAGCAGTACTTC. Residues: CASSRTSKGYEQYF.

The V gene is TRBV4-1, the J gene TRBJ2-7; 7 nucleotides align to TRBD1. V lost 1 base and J lost 7; bases outside the gene matches: 10. The CDR3 covers 15 residues. CDR1 is MGHRA and CDR2 is YSYEKL in the germline V gene. CDR3 sequence (DNA): TGCGCCAGCAGCCAAGGGCAGGACAGGATATTGGAGCAGTACTTC. This codes for CASSQGQDRILEQYF.

CDR3 coding DNA: TGTGCCAGCAGCAGGTTAGACAGGGTCACCACTGAAGCTTTCTTT. Encoded protein: CASSRLDRVTTEAFF. J is TRBJ1-1 and V is TRBV6-5; 7 bases agree with TRBD1. Germline V lookup: CDR1 MNHEY, CDR2 SVGAGI. The length of the CDR3 is 15 residues. V shed 6 bases, J shed 4 bases, and the junction held 11 bases outside the gene matches.

With respect to this clone: One junction end disagrees with the germline gene, perhaps due to a read error. CDR3 residues: CASSLSGHLPSEQYF. CDR3 DNA sequence: TGTGCCAGCAGTCTATCGGGACACTTACCCTCCGAGCAGTACTTC. This chain connects TRBV27 to TRBJ2-7, with TRBD1 as a possible D gene (6 bases). Per germline, CDR1 MNHEY and CDR2 SMNVEV (reference sequence). The CDR3 length is 15 residues.

The CDR3 sequence is CASTKVYSGTDTQYF. Written as DNA, the CDR3 is TGCGCCAGCACCAAGGTATACTCTGGCACAGATACGCAGTATTTT. This rearrangement joins TRBV4-1 to TRBJ2-3, with D uncertain. This CDR3 contains 15 residues. Looked up from germline, CDR1 is MGHRA and CDR2 is YSYEKL. Trimming stripped 7 bases from V and 1 base from J, with 15 bases between.

The J gene is TRBJ2-2, the V gene TRBV7-3; 8 bases align to TRBD1. The CDR3 runs to 14 residues. Germline V lookup: CDR1 SGHTA, CDR2 FQGTGA. The V segment lost 6 bases and the J segment 7 bases; nucleotides outside the gene matches: 7. In nucleotides, the CDR3 is TGTGCCAGCAGAAGGACAGGGCAGGTCGGGGAGCTGTTTTTT. Translation gives CASRRTGQVGELFF.

This clone was detected only once. The DNA for the CDR3 is TGTGCCAGCAGTTCTCAGGGGGCGGCGAATGAAAAACTGTTTTTT. Its translation is CASSSQGAANEKLFF. The V call is TRBV28, the J call TRBJ1-4, with TRBD1 matching over 8 bases. J lost 5 bases, V lost 4 bases, and 6 bases had no gene match. The CDR3 has 15 residues. Germline V gene sequence: CDR1 MDHEN, CDR2 SYDVKM.

The chain combines TRBV18 with TRBJ2-7; 10 bases align to TRBD2. Losses at the gene ends were 6 bases for V and 3 bases for J; bases not matched to a gene: 8. This CDR3 contains 15 residues. Germline V CDR1 and CDR2: KGHSH, LQKENI. The DNA for the CDR3 is TGTGCCAGCTCGGATCTAGCGGGAGTAGTCTACGAGCAGTACTTC. Translation: CASSDLAGVVYEQYF. Full variable domain (rest looked up from reference TRBV18 and TRBJ2-7): NAGVMQNPRHLVRRRGQEARLRCSPMKGHSHVYWYRQLPEEGLKFMVYLQKENIIDESGMPKERFSAEFPKEGPSILRIQQVVRGDSAAYFCASSDLAGVVYEQYFGPGTRLTVT.

The chain joins TRBV5-1 to TRBJ1-4; TRBD1 matches 8 bases. The CDR3 covers 14 residues. Germline V lookup: CDR1 SGHRS, CDR2 YFSETQ. The V segment lost 7 bases and the J segment 5 bases; nucleotides outside the gene matches: 7. The CDR3 is CASCPDRANEKLFF. CDR3 DNA: TGCGCCAGCTGCCCGGACAGGGCGAATGAAAAACTGTTTTTT.